These 21 T cell receptor beta chains share one sample of origin, sequenced in a study of blood T cells in healthy people across ages. For the second PCR, which ran for roughly 6 to 11 cycles, a sample-barcoded 5' primer and a J-beta primer mix were used. TCRdb fed the 5' RACE reads into MiXCR, producing one record per CDR3 protein. Of around 1,100,000 distinct CDR3 sequences listed, more than 30% are singletons. Sequencing was done on a sample of blood. The receptors derive from a man between 18 and 29 years old in good health.

This clonotype was seen a few times. The gene calls are TRBV6-2 or TRBV6-3 and TRBJ2-7; D is perhaps TRBD1 (6 bases). The CDR3 sequence is 13 residues long. Trimming removed 8 bases at V and 6 bases at J, with 17 bases between. The V gene's germline CDR1 is MNHEY and CDR2 SVGEGT. CDR3 sequence: CASRIQGAREQYF. CDR3 in DNA: TGTGCCAGCCGGATACAGGGCGCTCGCGAGCAGTACTTC.

The chain recombines TRBV12-3 or TRBV12-4 with TRBJ1-4; D perhaps matches TRBD1 (6 bases). Trimming left V 5 bases short and J 5 bases short, with 9 bases between. The CDR3 loop spans 13 amino acids. The CDR3 DNA is TGTGCCAGCAGTGCGGGACAAAATGAAAAACTGTTTTTT. Protein sequence: CASSAGQNEKLFF.

The J gene is TRBJ2-3, the V gene TRBV2, with D unresolved. Germline V CDR1 and CDR2: SNHLY, FYNNEI. The V end lost 8 bases, the J end lost 4 bases, and 10 bases lay between the germline ends. This CDR3 is built from 12 residues. The DNA for the CDR3 is TGTGCCAGCTTCCAGGTCCCAGATACGCAGTATTTT. It translates to CASFQVPDTQYF. The variable domain in full, with the rest retrieved from reference TRBV2 and TRBJ2-3, is EPEVTQTPSHQVTQMGQEVILRCVPISNHLYFYWYRQILGQKVEFLVSFYNNEISEKSEIFDDQFSVERPDGSNFTLKIRSTKLEDSAMYFCASFQVPDTQYFGPGTRLTVL.

This clonotype was detected a few times. The chain joins TRBV7-3 to TRBJ2-1, with TRBD1 identical over 8 bases. Germline CDR1 reads SGHTA; CDR2 reads FQGTGA. Losses at the gene ends were 8 bases for V and 1 base for J; bases not matched to a gene: 7. CDR3 length: 15 residues. CDR3 bases: TGTGCCAGCGCCGCGAGACAGGGGTCCTACAATGAGCAGTTCTTC. This codes for CASAARQGSYNEQFF.

The chain employs TRBV6-2 or TRBV6-3 and TRBJ2-3; no clear D gene. Germline-derived CDR1 and CDR2 are MNHEY and SVGEGT. V lost 0 bases, J lost 3 bases, and 7 bases lay in between. The CDR3 totals 14 residues. Written as DNA, the CDR3 is TGTGCCAGCAGTTACTCGATCGGGACAGATACGCAGTATTTT. Translation: CASSYSIGTDTQYF.

The rearrangement uses TRBV20-1 and TRBJ1-1; no reliable D call. The CDR3 loop spans 14 amino acids. V lost 6 bases and J lost 5, with 19 bases in between. CDR1 DFQATT and CDR2 SNEGSKA come from the germline V gene (reference sequence). This CDR3 is CSAIEMGGETEAFF. Written as DNA, the CDR3 is TGCAGTGCCATAGAAATGGGAGGCGAGACTGAAGCTTTCTTT.

The V gene is TRBV20-1, the J gene TRBJ2-2, with D possibly being TRBD1 (5 bases). V was cut by 0 bases and J by 6 bases, with 11 bases left in between. This CDR3 contains 14 residues. Germline CDR1 and CDR2: DFQATT and SNEGSKA (reference sequence). CDR3 sequence: CSARDPAGSGELFF. Here the CDR3 DNA reads TGCAGTGCTAGAGATCCCGCAGGGTCCGGGGAGCTGTTTTTT.

V usage is TRBV6-2 or TRBV6-3 and J usage is TRBJ2-7; a weak D match, TRBD2 (5 bases). This CDR3 comprises 12 residues. Trimming shortened V by 6 bases and J by 3 bases, and 9 bases separated the two germline ends. Germline CDR1 MNHEY, CDR2 SVGEGT. CDR3 amino acids: CASSAGDYEQYF. CDR3 sequence (DNA): TGTGCCAGCAGCGCCGGGGACTACGAGCAGTACTTC.

The chain combines TRBV7-6 with TRBJ2-7; D call uncertain. CDR3 length: 14 residues. The germline V gene encodes CDR1 SGHVS and CDR2 FNYEAQ. The V end was cut by 5 bases, the J end by 2 bases, with 13 bases between. The CDR3 protein is CASSRTGDPYEQYF. In nucleotides, the CDR3 is TGTGCCAGCAGCCGAACGGGTGATCCCTACGAGCAGTACTTC.

This clonotype was counted a few times. The genes are TRBV3-1 and TRBJ2-3; 15 bases are shared with TRBD2. V lost 4 bases and J lost 0; bases outside the gene matches: 5. Looked up from germline, CDR1 is LGHDT and CDR2 is YNNKEL (reference sequence). The CDR3 is 18 residues long. The CDR3 DNA is TGTGCCAGCAGCCTCCGCGGGACTAGCGGGGGGAGCACAGATACGCAGTATTTT. Translating it yields CASSLRGTSGGSTDTQYF.

Turning to this clonotype: A much more abundant neighbour one base away suggests this may be a read error. This chain links TRBV12-3 or TRBV12-4 with TRBJ2-3; perhaps TRBD2 as D (6 bases). Trimming cost V 1 base and J 2 bases, with 13 bases left between them. The CDR3 runs to 16 residues. The CDR3 DNA reads as TGTGCCAGCAGTTTAGGTCTGTGGGGACTCACAGATACGCAGTATTTT. Protein sequence: CASSLGLWGLTDTQYF.

This chain uses TRBV4-3 with TRBJ1-6; TRBD1 aligns across 8 bases. This CDR3 region has 16 residues. With V trimmed by 2 bases and J by 1 base, 1 base remained unmatched. Germline assignment: CDR1 LGHNA and CDR2 YSLEER. This CDR3 reads CASSQRQGSYNSPLHF. CDR3 DNA sequence: TGCGCCAGCAGCCAAAGACAGGGGTCCTATAATTCACCCCTCCACTTT.

The J gene is TRBJ1-2, the V gene TRBV7-2; D is ambiguous. Germline loops: CDR1 SGHTA, CDR2 FQGNSA. The CDR3 is 14 amino acids. Trimming stripped 9 bases from V and 0 bases from J, with 14 bases between. The CDR3 coding sequence is TGTGCCAGTTCCCCCGCTTCAGCTAACTATGGCTACACCTTC. Translated: CASSPASANYGYTF.

The chain is built from TRBV6-6 and TRBJ2-2; D not certain. V was cut by 0 bases and J by 0 bases, with 8 bases left in between. The germline gives CDR1 MNHNY, CDR2 SVGAGI (reference sequence). The CDR3 spans 16 residues. Here the CDR3 reads CASSYSAVSNTGELFF. The CDR3 nucleotides are TGTGCCAGCAGTTACTCAGCAGTTTCGAACACCGGGGAGCTGTTTTTT.

The chain employs TRBV27 and TRBJ1-6; a possible D gene is TRBD1 (5 bases). V lost 5 bases and J lost 10, with 12 bases in between. This CDR3 contains 13 residues. Germline loops: CDR1 MNHEY, CDR2 SMNVEV (reference sequence). CDR3 DNA sequence: TGTGCCAGCAGTCCCCCCTCAGGGTCACCCCTCCACTTT. Its translation is CASSPPSGSPLHF.

The V and J genes are TRBV10-3 and TRBJ1-2, with D possibly matching TRBD1 (5 bases). The CDR3 loop spans 13 amino acids. The germline gives CDR1 ENHRY, CDR2 SYGVKD. Trimming pared 6 bases from V and 8 bases from J, leaving 16 bases between. The CDR3 is CAISRDLEGGYTF. CDR3 DNA: TGTGCCATCAGCCGGGACCTAGAAGGGGGCTACACCTTC.

This sequence joins TRBV7-9 and TRBJ1-1; D remains unclear. CDR3 length: 13 residues. CDR1 and CDR2 (germline): SEHNR, FQNEAQ (reference sequence). The ends were cut back, 4 bases at V and 11 bases at J, with 17 bases in the middle. CDR3 residues: CASSSEGQAPAFF. CDR3 DNA: TGTGCCAGCAGCTCCGAGGGTCAGGCGCCCGCTTTCTTT.

This clonotype has only a few counts. The chain is built from TRBV25-1 and TRBJ2-5, with TRBD2 matching 13 bases. Unmatched junction bases numbered 11, after V lost 5 bases and J lost 2 bases. Germline loops: CDR1 MGHDK, CDR2 SYGVNS. The CDR3 covers 18 residues. The CDR3 loop reads CASSSSGLAGDQQETQYF. In DNA form, the CDR3 reads TGTGCCAGCAGTTCATCCGGACTAGCGGGGGACCAACAAGAGACCCAGTACTTC. The full variable domain, with the rest looked up from reference TRBV25-1 and TRBJ2-5, is EADIYQTPRYLVIGTGKKITLECSQTMGHDKMYWYQQDPGMELHLIHYSYGVNSTEKGDLSSESTVSRIRTEHFPLTLESARPSHTSQYLCASSSSGLAGDQQETQYFGPGTRLLVL.

This clonotype was found a few times. This chain joins TRBV6-2 or TRBV6-3 and TRBJ2-1, with D possibly TRBD1 on 6 matching bases. The DNA end lines up better with TRBJ2-7; the J call may be wrong. CDR3 length equals 14 residues. CDR1 and CDR2 (germline): MNHEY, SVGEGT. The CDR3 bases are TGTGCCAGCAGAACAGGGTTAACCTACAATGAGCAGTACTTC. It yields the protein CASRTGLTYNEQYF.

The V call is TRBV7-3, the J call TRBJ2-3; 7 nucleotides match TRBD1. V was clipped by 5 bases and J by 5 bases; unmatched bases: 7. This CDR3 is 14 amino acids long. The germline gives CDR1 SGHTA, CDR2 FQGTGA. In nucleotides, the CDR3 is TGTGCCAGCAGCCGTACAGGGGTCTTAGATACGCAGTATTTT. Its protein product is CASSRTGVLDTQYF.

This chain uses TRBV20-1 with TRBJ1-1, with TRBD1 identical over 9 bases. Trimming took 1 base from V and 8 from J; bases not matched to a gene: 14. CDR1 is DFQATT and CDR2 is SNEGSKA in the germline V gene (reference sequence). CDR3 length: 16 amino acids. For the CDR3, the DNA is TGCAGTGCTAGAGTGAGGGACAGGGTTTTAAATTGGGAAGCTTTCTTT. Its translation: CSARVRDRVLNWEAFF.